The sequence of this T cell receptor beta chain was determined in a study of long-term antiretroviral therapy in people with HIV. In the study overall: When the earliest samples were collected, ART was typically delayed until CD4 counts fell.

V dropped 5 bases and J dropped 1 base, with 16 bases sitting between them. This CDR3 comprises 16 residues. CDR1 is MNHEY, CDR2 SMNVEV, per germline (reference sequence). Sequencing relied on immunoSEQ assay v3.0, run at survey level. The method was immunoSEQ multiplex PCR; TCRdb's version includes in-frame clones alone and lacks a portion of them. Counted here are fewer than 45,000 clones, 80% occurring once; the ten biggest clones make up roughly 5.8%. The sample consisted of unsorted PBMCs, taken 3.4 years after starting antiretroviral therapy. V gene TRBV27 combines with J gene TRBJ2-3; D perhaps matches TRBD1 (5 bases). The receptor was derived from a man aged 25-40 years with HIV. The CDR3 DNA reads as TGTGCCAGCAGTGGGGTTGGGGCATTGGGCACAGATACGCAGTATTTT. Encoded protein: CASSGVGALGTDTQYF.